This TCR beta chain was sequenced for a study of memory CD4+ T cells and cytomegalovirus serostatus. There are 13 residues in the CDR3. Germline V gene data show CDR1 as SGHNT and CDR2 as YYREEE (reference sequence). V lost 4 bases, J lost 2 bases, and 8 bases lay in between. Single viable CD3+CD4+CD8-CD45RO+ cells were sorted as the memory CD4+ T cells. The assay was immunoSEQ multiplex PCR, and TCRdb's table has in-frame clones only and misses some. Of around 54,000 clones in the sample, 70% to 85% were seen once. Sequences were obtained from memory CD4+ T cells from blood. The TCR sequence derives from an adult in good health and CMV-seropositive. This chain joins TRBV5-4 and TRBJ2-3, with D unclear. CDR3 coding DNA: TGTGCCAGCAGCCCATTCCACACAGATACGCAGTATTTT. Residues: CASSPFHTDTQYF. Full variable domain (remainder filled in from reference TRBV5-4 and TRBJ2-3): ETGVTQSPTHLIKTRGQQVTLRCSSQSGHNTVSWYQQALGQGPQFIFQYYREEENGRGNFPPRFSGLQFPNYSSELNVNALELDDSALYLCASSPFHTDTQYFGPGTRLTVL.